This is a list of T cell receptor beta chains from one sample in a study of beta chain features in type 1 diabetes. TCRdb's copy holds only in-frame clones and misses some; the assay was immunoSEQ multiplex PCR. The table records roughly 250,000 clones, about a fifth of them present only once. The sample taken for sequencing was naive CD4+ T cells from blood. These receptors were taken from a woman in her thirties or forties with type 1 diabetes. CDR3s include the opening cysteine and the closing phenylalanine or tryptophan. A D gene is named only where the DNA matches it firmly. Clone size is stated in some rows and not others, as once, few, many or a class when expanded.

j_gene,v_gene,d_gene,abundance,CDR3aa,CDR3nt
TRBJ1-2,TRBV19,.,few,CASSMDSSWPNYGYTF,TGTGCCAGTAGTATGGACAGTAGTTGGCCTAACTATGGCTACACCTTC
TRBJ2-1,TRBV28,TRBD2,.,CAGGLAGINEQFF,TGTGCCGGGGGACTAGCGGGAATCAATGAGCAGTTCTTC
TRBJ2-7,TRBV4-2,TRBD2,few,CASSQDIPRVGLAGFSYEQYF,TGTGCCAGCAGCCAAGATATTCCAAGGGTAGGACTAGCGGGGTTCTCCTACGAGCAGTACTTC
TRBJ2-1,TRBV30,.,.,CAWGTTGNEQFF,TGTGCCTGGGGAACAACAGGGAATGAGCAGTTCTTC
TRBJ1-6,TRBV4-3,.,.,CASSQDQAIFSPLHF,TGCGCCAGCAGCCAAGATCAGGCGATCTTTTCACCCCTCCACTTT
TRBJ1-5,TRBV18,.,few,CASSPFGASNQPQHF,TGTGCCAGCTCACCATTTGGGGCCTCTAATCAGCCCCAGCATTTT
TRBJ1-2,TRBV5-8,.,.,CASSLPYGSGGYGYTF,TGTGCCAGCAGCTTGCCCTACGGCTCTGGCGGCTATGGCTACACCTTC
TRBJ2-6,TRBV28,.,.,CASSQQSAGANVLTF,TGTGCCAGCAGCCAGCAGAGCGCTGGGGCCAACGTCCTGACTTTC
TRBJ2-7,TRBV4-1,.,.,CASSQEGRNSYEQYF,TGCGCCAGCAGCCAAGAGGGGAGGAACTCCTACGAGCAGTACTTC
TRBJ1-5,TRBV7-9,TRBD1,.,CASSTTTGTVDQPQHF,TGTGCCAGCAGCACTACGACCGGGACAGTAGATCAGCCCCAGCATTTT
TRBJ2-5,TRBV18,.,.,CASSPTQAETQYF,TGTGCCAGCTCACCAACACAGGCAGAGACCCAGTACTTC
TRBJ2-1,TRBV7-2,.,few,CASSLLATYMAYNEQFF,TGTGCCAGCAGCTTACTGGCGACATACATGGCATACAATGAGCAGTTCTTC
TRBJ2-1,TRBV18,TRBD2,.,CASSPDEGGDFF,TGTGCCAGCTCACCAGACGAGGGAGGGGACTTCTTC
TRBJ2-1,TRBV29-1,TRBD1,.,CSVEVGTGSSYNEQFF,TGCAGCGTTGAAGTGGGGACAGGGAGCTCCTACAATGAGCAGTTCTTC
TRBJ2-5,TRBV28,TRBD1,.,CASSLGTGGLETQYF,TGTGCCAGCAGTTTGGGGACAGGGGGTTTGGAGACCCAGTACTTC
TRBJ1-1,TRBV5-4,TRBD1,few,CASSFQGARGNTEAFF,TGTGCCAGCAGCTTCCAGGGGGCAAGGGGGAACACTGAAGCTTTCTTT
TRBJ1-2,TRBV7-2,.,.,CASSPQENYGYTF,TGTGCCAGCAGCCCACAGGAGAACTATGGCTACACCTTC
TRBJ1-6,TRBV4-3,.,few,CASSQAAAGNSPLHF,TGCGCCAGCAGCCAAGCGGCGGCGGGCAATTCACCCCTCCACTTT
TRBJ2-1,TRBV5-6,.,few,CASSPRQVYNEQFF,TGTGCCAGCAGCCCTAGACAGGTCTACAATGAGCAGTTCTTC
TRBJ1-1,TRBV28,.,.,CASSPMWSAAGTATEAFF,TGTGCCAGCAGTCCTATGTGGTCGGCAGCGGGAACGGCCACTGAAGCTTTCTTT
TRBJ1-6,TRBV25-1,TRBD1,.,CASSEKGARNSPLHF,TGTGCCAGCAGTGAAAAGGGGGCTCGTAATTCACCCCTCCACTTT
TRBJ2-5,TRBV7-9,TRBD2,.,CASSLASLAGVETQYF,TGTGCCAGCAGCTTAGCAAGTCTAGCGGGAGTGGAGACCCAGTACTTC
TRBJ1-2,TRBV5-4,TRBD1,.,CASSLFAGQTNYGYTF,TGTGCCAGCAGCTTGTTCGCGGGACAGACTAACTATGGCTACACCTTC
TRBJ1-5,TRBV7-9,.,.,CASSLGQPNQPQHF,TGTGCCAGCAGCCTCGGACAGCCCAATCAGCCCCAGCATTTT
TRBJ2-1,TRBV4-1,TRBD2,.,CASSSPTGGLSSYNEQFF,TGCGCCAGCAGCTCTCCAACGGGAGGGTTAAGCTCCTACAATGAGCAGTTCTTC
TRBJ2-7,TRBV4-3,TRBD2,.,CASSQETSGEQYF,TGCGCCAGCAGCCAAGAGACTAGCGGGGAGCAGTACTTC
TRBJ2-1,TRBV4-3,.,few,CASSQEEGQFYNEQFF,TGCGCCAGCAGCCAAGAGGAGGGCCAGTTCTACAATGAGCAGTTCTTC
TRBJ2-5,TRBV7-6,.,.,CASSRWAETQYF,TGTGCCAGCAGTCGCTGGGCGGAGACCCAGTACTTC
TRBJ1-6,TRBV19,TRBD1,.,CASSSGQGNNSPLHF,TGTGCCAGTAGTTCCGGACAGGGCAACAATTCACCCCTCCACTTT
TRBJ1-5,TRBV11-2,TRBD1,few,CASSLKGAQPQHF,TGTGCCAGCAGCTTGAAGGGGGCTCAGCCCCAGCATTTT
TRBJ1-1,TRBV7-3,.,.,CASSPGRGTEAFF,TGTGCCAGCAGCCCGGGGAGGGGGACTGAAGCTTTCTTT
TRBJ2-1,TRBV29-1,.,.,CSVIPQGQFPSYNEQFF,TGCAGCGTGATCCCACAAGGACAGTTCCCCTCCTACAATGAGCAGTTCTTC
TRBJ2-6,TRBV29-1,TRBD1,few,CSVEGGTGDSGANVLTF,TGCAGCGTTGAAGGGGGGACAGGGGACTCTGGGGCCAACGTCCTGACTTTC